Included here is one T cell receptor beta chain sequence, with context. The target antigen is unknown. The sample comes from a study of identifying expanded T cells in peripheral blood. The CDR3 extends over 15 amino acids. The germline V and J ends were trimmed by 2 bases and 3 bases, with 15 bases remaining between them. Germline V lookup: CDR1 SQVTM, CDR2 ANQGSEA. During the collection period, no donor immune events like infections were recorded. Only in-frame clones appear in the TCRdb table, and some are missing; sequencing was by immunoSEQ multiplex PCR. The table shows tens of thousands of clones, with over 80% occurring only once. General study findings and limits: Over approximately two and four weeks, about 17 and 20 clones changed, versus around 1.2 between replicates. Clone count variance between roughly 2-week samples rose with total template count.

The source material was blood. This clonotype was obtained from a person aged 18 to 70 in good health. The chain employs TRBV29-1 and TRBJ2-3, with a possible D match to TRBD1 (6 bases). This CDR3 is CSVEPRGAGTDTQYF. Here the CDR3 DNA reads TGCAGCGTTGAACCCAGGGGCGCAGGGACAGATACGCAGTATTTT.